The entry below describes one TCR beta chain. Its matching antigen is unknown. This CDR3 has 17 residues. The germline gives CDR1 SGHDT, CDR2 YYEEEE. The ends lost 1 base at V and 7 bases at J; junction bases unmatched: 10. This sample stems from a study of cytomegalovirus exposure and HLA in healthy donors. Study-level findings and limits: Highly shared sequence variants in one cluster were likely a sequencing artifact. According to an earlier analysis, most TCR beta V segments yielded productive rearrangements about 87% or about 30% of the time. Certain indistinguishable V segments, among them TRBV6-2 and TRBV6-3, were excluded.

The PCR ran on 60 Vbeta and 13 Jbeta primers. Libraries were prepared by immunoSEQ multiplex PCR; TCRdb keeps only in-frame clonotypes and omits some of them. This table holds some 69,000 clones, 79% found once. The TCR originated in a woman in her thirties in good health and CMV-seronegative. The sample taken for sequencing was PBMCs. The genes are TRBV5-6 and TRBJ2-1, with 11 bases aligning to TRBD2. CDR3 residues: CASSLLSSGGSRNEQFF. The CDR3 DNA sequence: TGTGCCAGCAGCTTGTTGTCTAGCGGGGGGAGTAGGAATGAGCAGTTCTTC.